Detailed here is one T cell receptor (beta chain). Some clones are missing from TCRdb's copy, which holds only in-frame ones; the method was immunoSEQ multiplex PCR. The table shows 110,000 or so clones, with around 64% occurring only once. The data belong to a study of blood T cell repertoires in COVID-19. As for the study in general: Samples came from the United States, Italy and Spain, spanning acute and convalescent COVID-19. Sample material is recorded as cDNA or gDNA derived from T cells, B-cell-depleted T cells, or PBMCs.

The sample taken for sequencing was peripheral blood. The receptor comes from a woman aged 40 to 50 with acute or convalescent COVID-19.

The CDR3 sequence: CASSSGQGAEAFF. CDR3 nucleotide sequence: TGCGCCAGCAGCTCCGGACAGGGGGCTGAAGCTTTCTTT. This chain joins TRBV5-1 and TRBJ1-1; TRBD1 aligns across 10 bases. The CDR3 totals 13 residues. The V and J ends lost 3 bases and 6 bases, in that order; junction bases with no gene match: 2. Germline assignment: CDR1 SGHRS and CDR2 YFSETQ.